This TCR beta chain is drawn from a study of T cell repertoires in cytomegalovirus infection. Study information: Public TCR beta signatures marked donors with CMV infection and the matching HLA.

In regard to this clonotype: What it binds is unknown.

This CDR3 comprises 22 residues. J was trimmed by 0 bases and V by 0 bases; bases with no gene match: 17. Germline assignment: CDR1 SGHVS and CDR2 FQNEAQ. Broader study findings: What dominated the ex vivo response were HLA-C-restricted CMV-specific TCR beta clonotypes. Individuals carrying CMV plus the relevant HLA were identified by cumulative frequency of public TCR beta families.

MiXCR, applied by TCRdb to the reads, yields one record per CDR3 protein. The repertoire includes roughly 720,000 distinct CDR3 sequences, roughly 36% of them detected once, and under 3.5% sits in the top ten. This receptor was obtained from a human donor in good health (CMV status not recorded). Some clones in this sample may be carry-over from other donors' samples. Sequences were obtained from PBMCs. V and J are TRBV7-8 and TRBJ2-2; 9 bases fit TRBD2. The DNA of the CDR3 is TGTGCCAGCAGCTTAGCGAGGGCTTGTAATAGCGGGGGCCCTACGAACACCGGGGAGCTGTTTTTT. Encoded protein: CASSLARACNSGGPTNTGELFF.